The 21 T cell receptor beta chains reported below all come from one sample, sequenced in a study of shared clonotypes between healthy human individuals. CD8 cells regarded as naive lacked CD45RO, were positively chosen for CCR7, and omitted terminally differentiated effector memory CD45RA+ cells. Only in-frame clones appear in the TCRdb table, and some are missing; sequencing was by immunoSEQ multiplex PCR. Among about 2.1 million clones listed, roughly 93% were seen once. Sequenced material: naive CD8+ T cells from PBMCs. Receptors were obtained from a man between 18 and 29 years old in good health. Some clones in this sample may be carry-over from other donors' samples.

The rearrangement uses TRBV4-1 and TRBJ2-1; D is ambiguous. Per the germline V gene, CDR1 is MGHRA and CDR2 is YSYEKL. The CDR3 loop spans 17 amino acids. V lost 0 bases to trimming and J lost 1 base, with 13 bases between them. The CDR3 DNA sequence: TGCGCCAGCAGCCAAGATCTTGGCGGAGCTTCCTACAATGAGCAGTTCTTC. Translated, it gives CASSQDLGGASYNEQFF.

This clone has just one count. This chain links TRBV9 with TRBJ2-7; either TRBD1 or TRBD2 may supply D (5 bases each). This CDR3 contains 13 residues. Looked up from germline, CDR1 is SGDLS and CDR2 is YYNGEE. Between the trimmed V and J ends, which lost 4 bases and 5 bases, there was a span of 13 bases. CDR3 loop: CASSSRDADEQYF. CDR3 sequence (DNA): TGTGCCAGCAGCTCCCGGGACGCCGACGAGCAGTACTTC.

Concerning this clone: Other DNA sequences in this sample translate to the same CDR3. V and J are TRBV5-1 and TRBJ2-7, with 9 bases matching TRBD1. Germline V lookup: CDR1 SGHRS, CDR2 YFSETQ. This CDR3 contains 15 residues. Trimming took 0 bases from V and 3 from J; bases not matched to a gene: 4. The CDR3, as DNA: TGCGCCAGCAGCTTGGATAGGACAGGGGTCTACGAGCAGTACTTC. Translation: CASSLDRTGVYEQYF.

The chain uses TRBV4-2 and TRBJ1-1, with TRBD1 as a possible D gene (5 bases). Germline CDR1 reads LGHNA; CDR2 reads YNFKEQ. Trimming removed 6 bases from V and 1 base from J, with 15 bases in between. The CDR3 has 15 residues. The CDR3 nucleotides read TGTGCCAGCAGGCAGGGTGTGGGTGGGAACACTGAAGCTTTCTTT. Translated: CASRQGVGGNTEAFF.

J is TRBJ2-7 and V is TRBV5-1, with a tentative D call TRBD2 (6 bases). This CDR3 region has 16 residues. Trimming shortened V by 4 bases and J by 3 bases, and 20 bases separated the two germline ends. Germline lookup yields CDR1 SGHRS and CDR2 YFSETQ. CDR3: CASSPTMGGRVYEQYF. In nucleotides, the CDR3 is TGCGCCAGCAGCCCTACGATGGGGGGAAGAGTCTACGAGCAGTACTTC.

The chain couples TRBV7-8 to TRBJ2-7, with 13 positions matching TRBD2. Trimming took 6 bases from V and 1 from J; bases not matched to a gene: 6. CDR1 and CDR2 (germline): SGHVS, FQNEAQ. The CDR3 is 16 amino acids. The CDR3 bases are TGTGCCAGCAGTTACGGACTAGCGGGAGTATCCTACGAGCAGTACTTC. Residues: CASSYGLAGVSYEQYF.

The chain joins TRBV10-2 to TRBJ2-5; D possibly corresponds to TRBD1 (5 bases). The last part of the DNA fits TRBJ2-7 better; the J call may be wrong. Looked up from germline, CDR1 is WSHSY and CDR2 is SAAADI. The CDR3 contains 14 residues. CDR3 in amino acids: CASSGGGSSYEQYF. In DNA, the CDR3 is TGCGCCAGCAGTGGGGGCGGAAGCTCCTACGAGCAGTACTTC.

The V gene is TRBV5-1, the J gene TRBJ1-1; TRBD1 matches 7 bases. Germline V gene data show CDR1 as SGHRS and CDR2 as YFSETQ. CDR3 length equals 15 residues. V lost 4 bases and J lost 7; bases outside the gene matches: 13. The CDR3 sequence is CASSISVRQGYEAFF. CDR3 DNA sequence: TGCGCCAGCAGCATATCCGTAAGACAGGGCTATGAAGCTTTCTTT.

The V and J genes are TRBV13 and TRBJ2-5; tentatively, D is TRBD2 (6 bases). The CDR3 length is 14 residues. The V gene's germline CDR1 is PRHDT and CDR2 FYEKMQ (reference sequence). Trimming left V 5 bases short and J 1 base short, with 11 bases between. The CDR3, as DNA: TGTGCCAGCAGCCAGAGGACTATCCAAGAGACCCAGTACTTC. Its protein product is CASSQRTIQETQYF.

The CDR3 DNA follows: TGTGCCAGCAGTCCCCGACTGATCCTTGGGGTGAACACTGAAGCTTTCTTT. Amino acids: CASSPRLILGVNTEAFF. The chain combines TRBV27 with TRBJ1-1, with D unresolved. Trimming pared 5 bases from V and 0 bases from J, leaving 19 bases between. The CDR3 extends over 17 amino acids. The germline V gene encodes CDR1 MNHEY and CDR2 SMNVEV (reference sequence).

The CDR3 reads CASSLRRGTPTGELFF. Here the CDR3 DNA reads TGTGCCAGCAGCTTGAGGAGGGGGACACCTACCGGGGAGCTGTTTTTT. J is TRBJ2-2 and V is TRBV5-8, with D perhaps TRBD1 or TRBD2 (6 bases each). Germline V gene lookup returns CDR1 SGHTS and CDR2 YDEGEE. This CDR3 has 16 residues. V gave up 1 base and J gave up 5 bases, with 15 bases separating them. The full variable domain, with the rest looked up from reference TRBV5-8 and TRBJ2-2, is EAGVTQSPTHLIKTRGQQATLRCSPISGHTSVYWYQQALGLGLQFLLWYDEGEERNRGNFPPRFSGRQFPNYSSELNVNALELEDSALYLCASSLRRGTPTGELFFGEGSRLTVL.

The rearrangement uses TRBV27 and TRBJ2-1; D is possibly TRBD1 (6 bases). V lost 6 bases and J 4 bases, leaving 13 bases between the germline ends. The CDR3 runs 14 residues. Germline V gene data show CDR1 as MNHEY and CDR2 as SMNVEV (reference sequence). CDR3 region: CASSRRDTYNEQFF. CDR3 DNA: TGTGCCAGCAGCCGCCGGGACACTTACAATGAGCAGTTCTTC.

This clone has a single count. V and J are TRBV27 and TRBJ2-1; D not resolved. CDR3 length equals 14 residues. From germline, CDR1 is MNHEY and CDR2 SMNVEV (reference sequence). V was clipped by 8 bases and J by 0 bases, with 11 bases between them. The CDR3 is CASSSVSSYNEQFF. DNA for the CDR3: TGTGCCAGCTCCAGCGTTAGCTCCTACAATGAGCAGTTCTTC.

In this sample, this clone turned up once. The chain is built from TRBV4-1 and TRBJ2-1; 9 nucleotides agree with TRBD1. J was trimmed by 8 bases and V by 0 bases; bases with no gene match: 11. Germline assignment: CDR1 MGHRA and CDR2 YSYEKL. The length of the CDR3 is 17 residues. CDR3 sequence reads: CASSQDWGYRGLYEQFF. The DNA for the CDR3 is TGCGCCAGCAGCCAAGATTGGGGGTACAGGGGGCTCTATGAGCAGTTCTTC.

V is TRBV28 and J is TRBJ1-1; 7 bases line up with TRBD1. This CDR3 region has 16 residues. The germline CDR1 and CDR2 sequences are MDHEN and SYDVKM. The trim removed 2 bases at V and 4 bases at J, leaving 10 bases unmatched. The CDR3 region is CASSLRAGAGGTEAFF. The CDR3 nucleotides are TGTGCCAGCAGTTTAAGGGCAGGGGCAGGGGGCACTGAAGCTTTCTTT.

V and J are TRBV4-2 and TRBJ1-2, with no clear D. From germline, CDR1 is LGHNA and CDR2 YNFKEQ. V lost 0 bases to trimming and J lost 3 bases, with 11 bases between them. This CDR3 has 15 residues. The CDR3 DNA reads TGTGCCAGCAGCCAAGATCGGACTGGTTACTATGGCTACACCTTC. Translation gives CASSQDRTGYYGYTF.

V is TRBV11-2 and J is TRBJ2-2; D unclear. Trimming shortened V by 6 bases and J by 6 bases, and 17 bases separated the two germline ends. Germline CDR1 SGHAT, CDR2 FQNNGV. This CDR3 region has 15 residues. CDR3 bases: TGTGCCAGCAGGTCCGTGGGTCCGTGGGCCGGGGAGCTGTTTTTT. Its protein product is CASRSVGPWAGELFF.

CDR3 loop: CASSQDLGQLNQPQHF. The CDR3 bases are TGTGCCAGCAGCCAAGACCTTGGGCAGCTCAATCAGCCCCAGCATTTT. The chain couples TRBV4-2 to TRBJ1-5; D unclear. V lost 0 bases and J lost 3, with 12 bases in between. The CDR3 contains 16 residues. Germline V gene lookup returns CDR1 LGHNA and CDR2 YNFKEQ.

The CDR3 protein is CASRLERPGGPSYEQYF. The CDR3, as DNA: TGTGCAAGTCGCTTAGAGCGTCCGGGAGGGCCAAGCTACGAGCAGTACTTC. The gene calls are TRBV12-2 and TRBJ2-7; no DNA check was done on the table's D call, TRBD2. TRBV12-2 is a listed pseudogene. CDR3 length equals 17 residues.

V gene TRBV27 combines with J gene TRBJ2-1; D not certain. Trimming took off 5 bases at V and 2 bases at J, with 13 bases between the two ends. The CDR3 has 15 residues. The germline V gene encodes CDR1 MNHEY and CDR2 SMNVEV (reference sequence). CDR3 region: CASSPQSEPYNEQFF. As DNA, the CDR3 is TGTGCCAGCAGTCCCCAGTCCGAACCCTACAATGAGCAGTTCTTC.

This chain joins TRBV7-9 and TRBJ2-6, with D perhaps TRBD1 (6 bases). Germline CDR1 SEHNR, CDR2 FQNEAQ (reference sequence). This CDR3 is 17 amino acids long. V was clipped by 0 bases and J by 0 bases, with 9 bases between them. CDR3 nucleotides: TGTGCCAGCAGCTTAGCGCTAGGGGGCTCTGGGGCCAACGTCCTGACTTTC. It codes for CASSLALGGSGANVLTF.